This entry describes one T cell receptor (beta chain). The source of the sample is a study of blood T cell repertoires in COVID-19. Trimming cost V 8 bases and J 3 bases; bases outside gene matches: 7. This CDR3 is built from 13 residues. Looked up from germline, CDR1 is MNHEY and CDR2 is SVGAGI. Produced via immunoSEQ multiplex PCR; TCRdb's table is partial and in-frame only. There are about 130,000 clones in the sample; 78% occur only once, and 11% lies in the top ten. The source is a man between 60 and 70 years old who had recovered from COVID-19. Material: peripheral blood. The chain has TRBV6-5 and TRBJ2-7; TRBD1 aligns across 7 bases. Written as DNA, the CDR3 is TGTGCCAGCGGGAGACAGGGCGGCTACGAGCAGTACTTC. Translating it yields CASGRQGGYEQYF.